One sample yielded the 8 T cell receptor beta chains listed below, sequenced in a study of shared clonotypes between healthy human individuals. CD8 cells regarded as naive lacked CD45RO, were positively chosen for CCR7, and omitted terminally differentiated effector memory CD45RA+ cells. Profiled with immunoSEQ multiplex PCR; TCRdb holds only in-frame clones, not every one. The profile covers hundreds of thousands of clones, with approximately 95% appearing a single time and about 0.11% taken by the ten largest. What was sequenced was naive CD8+ T cells sorted from blood. The receptors come from a woman aged 30 to 39 in good health.

The V call is TRBV7-6, the J call TRBJ1-1; D remains ambiguous. The germline gives CDR1 SGHVS, CDR2 FNYEAQ. V was shortened by 5 bases and J by 7 bases, with 17 bases between the two germline ends. The CDR3 has 14 amino acids. As DNA, the CDR3 is TGTGCCAGCAGCCTGGATGGCGGAGCTGGTGAAGCTTTCTTT. This gives the protein CASSLDGGAGEAFF.

As DNA, the CDR3 is TGTGCCAGCAGTATTAGCGGGAGCGATGAGCAGTTCTTC. Translated, it gives CASSISGSDEQFF. The chain is built from TRBV28 and TRBJ2-1, with 9 bases identical to TRBD2. There are 13 residues in the CDR3. The ends lost 5 bases at V and 8 bases at J; junction bases unmatched: 4. CDR1 is MDHEN and CDR2 is SYDVKM in the germline V gene.

The rearrangement joins TRBV6-5 to TRBJ2-5, with D tentatively TRBD1 (6 bases). Germline CDR1 MNHEY, CDR2 SVGAGI. The CDR3 is made up of 15 amino acids. Trimming removed 0 bases at V and 5 bases at J, with 13 bases between. This chain's CDR3 is CASSYSPGVLETQYF. The DNA for the CDR3 is TGTGCCAGCAGTTACTCGCCAGGGGTACTGGAGACCCAGTACTTC.

This chain links TRBV25-1 with TRBJ1-6; D perhaps matches TRBD1 (5 bases). The CDR3 covers 14 residues. Deletions cut 6 bases from V and 10 bases from J, with 16 bases between. Germline V gene data show CDR1 as MGHDK and CDR2 as SYGVNS. CDR3 sequence reads: CASSTQGAGSPLHF. The CDR3 nucleotides are TGTGCCAGCAGCACCCAGGGCGCCGGGTCACCCCTCCACTTT.

J is TRBJ1-3 and V is TRBV2; D is unclear. In germline, CDR1 is SNHLY, CDR2 FYNNEI. Trimming shortened V by 2 bases and J by 3 bases, and 14 bases separated the two germline ends. This CDR3 region has 16 residues. Here the CDR3 DNA reads TGTGCCAGCAGTGAATTTTCGGTCTCTAGTGGAAACACCATATATTTT. Its translation is CASSEFSVSSGNTIYF.

This chain links TRBV6-1 with TRBJ2-5; 11 bases agree with TRBD2. V trimming: 6 bases; J trimming: 11 bases; junction bases outside the gene matches: 14. This CDR3 is built from 15 residues. Germline-derived CDR1 and CDR2 are MNHNS and SASEGT. The CDR3 DNA is TGTGCCAGCAGCGAGCGGGCACTAGCGGGAGTTGAGCAGTACTTC. Protein: CASSERALAGVEQYF.

The chain has TRBV21-1 and TRBJ2-7; the D call TRBD2 from the table was never checked on the DNA. TRBV21-1 has pseudogene status. CDR3 size: 12 residues. The CDR3 loop is CASTVSPQQMYF. The CDR3 DNA is TGTGCCAGCACCGTTAGCCCCCAGCAAATGTACTTC.

This rearrangement joins TRBV28 to TRBJ1-5; D ambiguous. The length of the CDR3 is 14 residues. The V and J ends lost 2 bases and 6 bases respectively, with 11 bases between them. The germline gives CDR1 MDHEN, CDR2 SYDVKM. This CDR3 is CASSLGGNSQPQHF. The CDR3 bases are TGTGCCAGCAGTTTAGGCGGGAACAGTCAGCCCCAGCATTTT.